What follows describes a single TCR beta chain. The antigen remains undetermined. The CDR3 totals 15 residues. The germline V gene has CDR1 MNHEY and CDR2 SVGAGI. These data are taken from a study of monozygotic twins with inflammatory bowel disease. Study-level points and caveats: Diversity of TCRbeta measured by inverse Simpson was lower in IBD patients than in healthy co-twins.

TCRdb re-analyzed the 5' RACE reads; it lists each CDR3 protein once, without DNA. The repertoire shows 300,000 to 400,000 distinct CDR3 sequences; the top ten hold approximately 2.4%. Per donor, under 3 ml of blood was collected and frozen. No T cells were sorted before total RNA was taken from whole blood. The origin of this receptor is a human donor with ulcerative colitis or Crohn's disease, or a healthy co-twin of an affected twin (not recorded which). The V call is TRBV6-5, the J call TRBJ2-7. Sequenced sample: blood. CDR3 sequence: CASSYAAVWGYEQYF.